Below are 28 T cell receptor beta chains sequenced from a single sample in a study of early T cells in non-severe SARS-CoV-2 infection. TCRdb re-called the 5' RACE reads through MiXCR, storing one row per CDR3 protein. The sample yields more than 95,000 distinct CDR3 sequences, more than 9.5% seen once. This specimen consisted of whole blood, obtained at baseline. These TCRs come from an adult who was a healthcare worker with PCR-confirmed SARS-CoV-2 infection or an uninfected control (not recorded which).

This clonotype was counted only a few times. The chain is built from TRBV19 and TRBJ1-5, with a tentative D call TRBD1 (5 bases). Germline CDR1 LNHDA, CDR2 SQIVND (reference sequence). V was trimmed by 3 bases and J by 1 base, leaving 10 bases between them. The CDR3 runs 15 residues. CDR3 in DNA: TGTGCCAGTAGTATGCGTCAGGGAAGCAATCAGCCCCAGCATTTT. Residues: CASSMRQGSNQPQHF.

This clonotype was detected many times. V gene TRBV4-2 combines with J gene TRBJ2-7; no definite D call. In germline, CDR1 is LGHNA, CDR2 YNFKEQ. Trimming removed 1 base from V and 5 bases from J, with 6 bases in between. The CDR3 extends over 12 amino acids. The CDR3: CASSQADDEQYF. The DNA for the CDR3 is TGTGCCAGCAGCCAAGCGGATGACGAGCAGTACTTC.

The sample holds a few counts of this clonotype. This chain uses TRBV20-1 with TRBJ2-2; D perhaps matches TRBD1 (6 bases). Germline V gene sequence: CDR1 DFQATT, CDR2 SNEGSKA (reference sequence). There are 14 residues in the CDR3. V lost 6 bases and J 4 bases, leaving 15 bases between the germline ends. In nucleotides, the CDR3 is TGCAGTGCGGGGAGCAAACAGGGCACCGGGGAGCTGTTTTTT. Amino acids: CSAGSKQGTGELFF.

This clonotype was detected only a few times. The chain carries TRBV3-1 and TRBJ2-7; D remains ambiguous. CDR1 is LGHDT, CDR2 YNNKEL, per germline (reference sequence). V was clipped by 4 bases and J by 6 bases, with 22 bases between them. The CDR3 has 16 residues. CDR3 sequence (DNA): TGTGCCAGCAGCCGGCTCTTGAGGACGAGGAGATCCGAGCAGTACTTC. It yields the protein CASSRLLRTRRSEQYF.

This clonotype was counted only a few times. The chain recombines TRBV2 with TRBJ2-2; 8 bases fit TRBD2. Germline trimming cut 4 bases from V and 2 bases from J; bases unmatched to any gene: 9. CDR1 SNHLY and CDR2 FYNNEI come from the germline V gene. There are 17 residues in the CDR3. CDR3 amino acids: CASSVMRGVLNTGELFF. CDR3 DNA sequence: TGTGCCAGCAGTGTGATGCGGGGGGTCCTCAACACCGGGGAGCTGTTTTTT.

This clonotype came up many times. The chain joins TRBV9 to TRBJ1-2; 7 bases are a match to TRBD1. The junction had 9 bases not matched to a gene; V was cut back by 1 base and J by 3 bases. This CDR3 region has 16 residues. CDR1 SGDLS and CDR2 YYNGEE come from the germline V gene. DNA of the CDR3: TGTGCCAGCAGCGTATTTGGGGCAGGGGGAGACTATGGCTACACCTTC. Its translation: CASSVFGAGGDYGYTF.

The chain recombines TRBV30 with TRBJ2-2; tentative D call: TRBD2 (5 bases). CDR1 GTSNPN and CDR2 SVGIG come from the germline V gene (reference sequence). Trimming stripped 3 bases from V and 6 bases from J, with 8 bases between. The CDR3 runs 12 residues. CDR3 DNA sequence: TGTGCCTGGAGCCGGGGATCCGGGGAGCTGTTTTTT. Translating gives CAWSRGSGELFF.

The chain combines TRBV29-1 with TRBJ2-5; TRBD1 matches at 7 bases. Germline CDR1 is SQVTM and CDR2 is ANQGSEA. The CDR3 has 13 amino acids. V shed 5 bases, J shed 7 bases, and the junction held 10 bases outside the gene matches. The CDR3, as DNA: TGCAGCGTTTCCGGGACAGCCTTAGGGACCCAGTACTTC. Translating it yields CSVSGTALGTQYF.

There are a few counts of this clonotype. The rearrangement joins TRBV24-1 to TRBJ2-3, with D maybe TRBD1 (5 bases). This CDR3 is built from 14 residues. V gave up 8 bases and J gave up 0 bases, with 11 bases separating them. CDR1 is KGHDR and CDR2 is SFDVKD in the germline V gene. The CDR3 is CATKKGQSTDTQYF. Here the CDR3 DNA reads TGTGCCACCAAGAAGGGGCAGAGCACAGATACGCAGTATTTT.

The genes are TRBV18 and TRBJ2-5; weak D call: TRBD2 (5 bases). CDR1 KGHSH and CDR2 LQKENI come from the germline V gene. V gave up 4 bases and J gave up 1 base, with 7 bases separating them. This CDR3 spans 13 amino acids. CDR3 residues: CASSRSGQETQYF. The CDR3, as DNA: TGTGCCAGCTCACGCAGCGGCCAAGAGACCCAGTACTTC.

The chain joins TRBV6-1 to TRBJ2-7; the D gene is possibly TRBD1 (6 bases). Germline CDR1 reads MNHNS; CDR2 reads SASEGT. Trimming took 6 bases from V and 3 from J, leaving 15 bases between them. There are 14 residues in the CDR3. CDR3 in DNA: TGTGCCAGCAGCGCTTGGGACAAGTACTACGAGCAGTACTTC. Amino acid sequence: CASSAWDKYYEQYF.

This clonotype was detected a few times. The chain couples TRBV30 to TRBJ2-3; D not resolved. The germline V gene has CDR1 GTSNPN and CDR2 SVGIG (reference sequence). The length of the CDR3 is 12 residues. V was shortened by 3 bases and J by 4 bases, with 8 bases between the two germline ends. The CDR3 sequence is CAWSLRSDTQYF. The CDR3, as DNA: TGTGCCTGGAGCCTGAGATCAGATACGCAGTATTTT.

This clonotype came up a few times. This rearrangement joins TRBV30 to TRBJ2-7; 10 bases match TRBD2. The CDR3 is 14 amino acids. Losses at the gene ends were 2 bases for V and 5 bases for J; bases not matched to a gene: 6. Germline loops: CDR1 GTSNPN, CDR2 SVGIG (reference sequence). The chain's CDR3 is CAWSRGTSVDEQYF. CDR3 bases: TGTGCCTGGAGTAGAGGGACTAGCGTGGACGAGCAGTACTTC.

This clonotype has just a few counts. This rearrangement joins TRBV6-5 to TRBJ1-6; 9 bases agree with TRBD1. Germline lookup yields CDR1 MNHEY and CDR2 SVGAGI. Trimming cost V 5 bases and J 3 bases; bases outside gene matches: 11. The CDR3 consists of 18 residues. CDR3 sequence (DNA): TGTGCCAGCAGTCAAGACGGGACAGGGCCTGACTATAATTCACCCCTCCACTTT. It encodes CASSQDGTGPDYNSPLHF.

In its sample, this clonotype was seen a few times. The rearrangement joins TRBV20-1 to TRBJ2-4; D is perhaps TRBD2 (6 bases). This CDR3 has 12 residues. Trimming took 4 bases from V and 9 from J, leaving 13 bases between them. CDR1 and CDR2 (germline): DFQATT, SNEGSKA (reference sequence). CDR3 region: CSATASVGIQYF. The DNA of the CDR3 is TGCAGTGCTACTGCTAGCGTTGGCATTCAGTACTTC.

The chain is built from TRBV19 and TRBJ2-3, with TRBD1 matching over 9 bases. The J segment lost 2 bases and the V segment lost 3 bases, leaving 15 bases of the junction unmatched. Germline lookup yields CDR1 LNHDA and CDR2 SQIVND (reference sequence). This CDR3 has 19 amino acids. CDR3 in amino acids: CASSIGGTGMGSYTDTQYF. The CDR3 nucleotides are TGTGCCAGTAGTATCGGCGGGACAGGGATGGGGTCCTACACAGATACGCAGTATTTT.

A note on this clonotype: No conserved phenylalanine or tryptophan ends this CDR3, so it is likely a read error. CDR3 in amino acids: CSVEGIPENIQYL. The DNA for the CDR3 is TGCAGCGTTGAAGGGATCCCCGAAAACATTCAGTACTTA. The J gene is TRBJ2-4, the V gene TRBV29-1; D gene uncertain. The CDR3 totals 13 residues. V was shortened by 1 base and J by 5 bases, with 9 bases between the two germline ends. Per germline, CDR1 SQVTM and CDR2 ANQGSEA.

This clonotype was seen a handful of times. CDR3 sequence (DNA): TGCAGCGTTGAAGATCCCGGGACTAGAGTCGGCGAGCAGTACTTC. Its translation: CSVEDPGTRVGEQYF. This chain uses TRBV29-1 with TRBJ2-7; 8 bases map to TRBD2. Germline loops: CDR1 SQVTM, CDR2 ANQGSEA. The CDR3 loop spans 15 amino acids. The ends lost 0 bases at V and 6 bases at J; junction bases unmatched: 10.

This clonotype was recorded many times. J is TRBJ1-4 and V is TRBV30, with D possibly matching TRBD1 (5 bases). This CDR3 contains 12 residues. V was trimmed by 3 bases and J by 8 bases, leaving 10 bases between them. The V gene's germline CDR1 is GTSNPN and CDR2 SVGIG (reference sequence). CDR3 region: CAWSGGAEKLFF. CDR3 in DNA: TGTGCCTGGAGCGGGGGTGCGGAAAAACTGTTTTTT. The variable domain in full, completed from reference TRBV30 and TRBJ1-4, reads SQTIHQWPATLVQPVGSPLSLECTVEGTSNPNLYWYRQAAGRGLQLLFYSVGIGQISSEVPQNLSASRPQDRQFILSSKKLLLSDSGFYLCAWSGGAEKLFFGSGTQLSVL.

This clonotype was seen ten or more times. The gene calls are TRBV3-1 and TRBJ2-1; the D call may be TRBD1 or TRBD2 (5 bases each). The CDR3 is 16 residues long. Germline loops: CDR1 LGHDT, CDR2 YNNKEL (reference sequence). V lost 6 bases and J 0 bases, leaving 15 bases between the germline ends. In DNA form, the CDR3 reads TGTGCCAGCAGAGGAGGTGGGGGTCCCTCCTACAATGAGCAGTTCTTC. Protein: CASRGGGGPSYNEQFF.

The chain links TRBV5-1 to TRBJ2-3; 10 bases are a match to TRBD1. This CDR3 region has 15 residues. The V gene's germline CDR1 is SGHRS and CDR2 YFSETQ. J was trimmed by 4 bases and V by 4 bases; bases with no gene match: 6. The DNA for the CDR3 is TGCGCCAGCAGCGTGACAGGGGGCAGGTCAGATACGCAGTATTTT. Translating gives CASSVTGGRSDTQYF.

This clonotype was counted many times. The rearrangement links TRBV24-1 to TRBJ1-4; 10 nucleotides match TRBD1. This CDR3 comprises 15 residues. V was clipped by 4 bases and J by 6 bases; unmatched bases: 4. CDR1 and CDR2 (germline): KGHDR, SFDVKD. The chain's CDR3 is CATSDAGTGDEKLFF. CDR3 sequence (DNA): TGTGCCACCAGTGACGCTGGGACAGGGGATGAAAAACTGTTTTTT.

The V call is TRBV5-4, the J call TRBJ2-2; the D gene is possibly TRBD1 (6 bases). CDR3 length: 16 amino acids. Germline V gene sequence: CDR1 SGHNT, CDR2 YYREEE (reference sequence). The V end was cut by 0 bases, the J end by 5 bases, with 14 bases between. As DNA, the CDR3 is TGTGCCAGCAGCTTGGGAACAGGGTTAAATACCGGGGAGCTGTTTTTT. This codes for CASSLGTGLNTGELFF.

This clonotype was recorded a few times. V and J are TRBV14 and TRBJ2-3; tentative D call: TRBD2 (6 bases). The CDR3 consists of 15 residues. The V gene lost 1 base and the J gene lost 3 bases, with 11 bases spanning the gap. Germline CDR1 SGHDN, CDR2 FVKESK. The CDR3 is CASSQAGEPTDTQYF. CDR3 coding DNA: TGTGCCAGCAGCCAAGCGGGGGAGCCGACAGATACGCAGTATTTT.

For the CDR3, the DNA is TGCAGTGCTAGAGATATCAGCAATTCACCCCTCCACTTT. This gives the protein CSARDISNSPLHF. J is TRBJ1-6 and V is TRBV20-1; D gene unclear. In germline, CDR1 is DFQATT, CDR2 SNEGSKA (reference sequence). V dropped 0 bases and J dropped 7 bases, with 7 bases sitting between them. This CDR3 comprises 13 residues.

The table lists this clonotype with many counts. The rearrangement uses TRBV6-2 or TRBV6-3 and TRBJ2-7; TRBD1 matches at 7 bases. This CDR3 is built from 15 residues. V was pared by 5 bases and J by 2 bases, with 9 bases of the junction left unmatched. Germline CDR1 and CDR2: MNHEY and SVGEGT. CDR3 nucleotide sequence: TGTGCCAGCAGTCTATATGCAGGGGGAACCTACGAGCAGTACTTC. This sequence encodes CASSLYAGGTYEQYF.

This clonotype was counted only a few times. The chain links TRBV5-1 to TRBJ2-2, with 8 nucleotides matching TRBD2. The CDR3 totals 16 residues. After removal of 7 bases from V and 1 base from J, the junction contained 9 bases not matched to a gene. CDR1 is SGHRS, CDR2 YFSETQ, per germline. CDR3 protein: CASGAGVLRNTGELFF. The CDR3 bases are TGCGCCAGCGGAGCGGGAGTATTAAGGAACACCGGGGAGCTGTTTTTT. The whole variable domain, remainder taken from reference TRBV5-1 and TRBJ2-2, is KAGVTQTPRYLIKTRGQQVTLSCSPISGHRSVSWYQQTPGQGLQFLFEYFSETQRNKGNFPGRFSGRQFSNSRSEMNVSTLELGDSALYLCASGAGVLRNTGELFFGEGSRLTVL.

This chain connects TRBV20-1 to TRBJ1-2; no clear D gene. The CDR3 length is 12 residues. Trimming stripped 1 base from V and 8 bases from J, with 11 bases between. In germline, CDR1 is DFQATT, CDR2 SNEGSKA (reference sequence). The CDR3 region has the DNA TGCAGTGCTAGAGCCCCCGGGAAAGGCTACACCTTC. Residues: CSARAPGKGYTF.